Listed below are T cell receptor beta chains from one sample, sequenced in a study of blood T cells in healthy people across ages. TCRdb called the 5' RACE reads again in MiXCR, with one record for every CDR3 protein. The profile shows hundreds of thousands of distinct CDR3 sequences, over 40% of them singletons. Sample: blood. These receptors were taken from a woman aged 80 or over in good health. Both conserved end residues are part of each CDR3. The order of the fields is J gene, V gene, D gene, CDR3 length, clone size, CDR3 DNA, CDR3 protein. A D gene is named only where the DNA matches it firmly. The listing skips clone size in some rows; elsewhere it reads once, few, many or a size class.

>TRBJ2-4|TRBV7-9|TRBD1|16|many
TGTGCCAGCAGCACAGACAGGGCACTAGCCAAAAACATTCAGTACTTC
CASSTDRALAKNIQYF
>TRBJ2-1|TRBV20-1|-|15|-
TGCAGTGTGTTGGGGGCAAAGGGGTCCTACAATGAGCAGTTCTTC
CSVLGAKGSYNEQFF
>TRBJ1-2|TRBV5-1|-|16|-
TGCGCCAGCAGCAGCGGCCAGGGTACGGGTTTCTATGGCTACACCTTC
CASSSGQGTGFYGYTF
>TRBJ2-3|TRBV3-1|-|14|-
TGTGCCAGCAGCGTGACTAGGGGGGTTGGTACGCAGTATTTT
CASSVTRGVGTQYF
>TRBJ1-2|TRBV12-3/TRBV12-4|-|13|many
TGTGCCAGCAGTTTAGGCTATAACTATGGCTACACCTTC
CASSLGYNYGYTF
>TRBJ2-5|TRBV2|-|14|-
TGTGCCAGCATGGGGACCATTTTCGGAGAGACCCAGTACTTC
CASMGTIFGETQYF
>TRBJ2-2|TRBV9|-|14|few
TGTGCCAGCAGCGTAGCTGGCTACCCCGGGGAGCTGTTTTTT
CASSVAGYPGELFF
>TRBJ2-1|TRBV5-1|TRBD1|14|many
TGCGCCAGCAGCTTCGGGACAGGGGTGAATGAGCAGTTCTTC
CASSFGTGVNEQFF
>TRBJ2-1|TRBV28|-|11|many
TGTGCCAGCAGTTTATGGGGTGAGCAGTTCTTC
CASSLWGEQFF
>TRBJ2-1|TRBV9|-|16|-
TGTGCCAGCAGCGTAGGGGCGGGAGAGGGGGACAATGAGCAGTTCTTC
CASSVGAGEGDNEQFF
>TRBJ2-5|TRBV7-8|-|16|-
TGTGCCAGCAGCTTGCCCTTGGACGGTGGCCTAGAGACCCAGTACTTC
CASSLPLDGGLETQYF
>TRBJ1-5|TRBV14|TRBD1|18|-
TGTGCCAGCAGCTATTACCGGACAGGGGTGGGTAGCAATCAGCCCCAGCATTTT
CASSYYRTGVGSNQPQHF
>TRBJ2-5|TRBV20-1|TRBD2|15|many
TGCAGTGCTAGATCCAGGACTAGCAGACAGGAGACCCAGTACTTC
CSARSRTSRQETQYF
>TRBJ2-1|TRBV5-1|TRBD2|19|-
TGCGCCAGCAGCCCACAGGGACTAGCGGGACTTTATAGCACAGATACGCAGTTCTTC
CASSPQGLAGLYSTDTQFF
>TRBJ2-1|TRBV7-2|TRBD2|15|-
TGTGCCAGCGGGGGAACTAGCGGGAGGTACAATGAGCAGTTCTTC
CASGGTSGRYNEQFF
>TRBJ2-1|TRBV15|TRBD2|16|few
TGTGCCACCAGCAGAGCCGGACTAGCGGCCTACAATGAGCAGTTCTTC
CATSRAGLAAYNEQFF
>TRBJ1-2|TRBV9|-|14|many
TGTGCCAGCAGCCCACGGGGGGTACCGAATGGCTACACCTTC
CASSPRGVPNGYTF
>TRBJ2-7|TRBV29-1|-|11|-
TGCAGCGTTAGAGTCGGTTACGAGCAGTACTTC
CSVRVGYEQYF
>TRBJ2-7|TRBV3-1|-|12|few
TGTGCCAGCAGCCAATACCCGGACGAGCAGTACTTC
CASSQYPDEQYF
>TRBJ2-5|TRBV24-1|-|13|-
TGTGCCACCAGTGGGGCACCTCAAGAGACCCAGTACTTC
CATSGAPQETQYF
>TRBJ2-2|TRBV4-1|-|15|-
TGCGCCAGCAGCCCCCCCCGAGGGAACACCGGGGAGCTGTTTTTT
CASSPPRGNTGELFF
>TRBJ2-5|TRBV20-1|-|14|many
TGCAGTGCTGGACTTAGACCCCAACTGGGGACCCAGTACTTC
CSAGLRPQLGTQYF
>TRBJ1-5|TRBV28|-|16|-
TGTGCCAGCACCGACAGTTCAAGAGGGACCAATCAGTCCCAGCATTTT
CASTDSSRGTNQSQHF
>TRBJ2-5|TRBV9|-|13|-
TGTGCCAGCAGCGTAGGTTCGGAAGAGACCCAGTACTTC
CASSVGSEETQYF
>TRBJ1-1|TRBV7-6|-|14|few
TGTGCCAGCAGCTTGGGACATTCGAACACTGAAGCTTTCTTT
CASSLGHSNTEAFF
>TRBJ2-7|TRBV10-3|-|12|few
TGTGCCATCAGTGCAGACAGCTACGAGCAGTACTTC
CAISADSYEQYF
>TRBJ2-1|TRBV7-2|-|16|-
TGTGCCAGCAGCACCGCGGTCTCTTCTTCCTACAATGAGCAGTTCTTC
CASSTAVSSSYNEQFF
>TRBJ1-2|TRBV12-3/TRBV12-4|TRBD1|13|many
TGTGCCAGCAGGACAGGGTTGGACTATGGCTACACCTTC
CASRTGLDYGYTF
>TRBJ1-2|TRBV15|-|12|-
TGTGCCACCAGCAGAGATGGGGGGGGCTACACCTTC
CATSRDGGGYTF
>TRBJ1-4|TRBV11-2|TRBD1|13|few
TGTGCCAGCAGCGAGGACAGGGGTGAAAAACTGTTTTTT
CASSEDRGEKLFF
>TRBJ2-7|TRBV10-3|TRBD1|17|-
TGTGCCATCAGTGAGCCTACAGGGGCGGTGAGCTCCTACGAGCAGTACTTC
CAISEPTGAVSSYEQYF
>TRBJ2-4|TRBV2|-|15|-
TGTGCACAATTGGGCGGCAGGGGCTACAAAAACATTCGGTACTTC
CAQLGGRGYKNIRYF
>TRBJ2-5|TRBV12-5|-|12|-
TGTGCTAGTGGTACGAGTAGGGAGATCCAGTACTTC
CASGTSREIQYF
>TRBJ2-2|TRBV7-2|-|15|few
TGTGCCAGCAGCGGGGTCCAAACGAACACCGGGGAGCTGTTTTTT
CASSGVQTNTGELFF
>TRBJ2-2|TRBV27|-|16|-
TGTGCCAGCAGTTTATTACCGGCCTCGATGACCGGGGAGCTGTTTTTT
CASSLLPASMTGELFF
>TRBJ2-3|TRBV10-3|TRBD1|18|-
TGTGCCATCAGGGAGTTTACCCCGGGACAGGGGGCTTCAGATACGCAGTATTTT
CAIREFTPGQGASDTQYF
>TRBJ2-1|TRBV7-2|TRBD2|14|many
TGTGCCAGCAGCTCCTTTGGCGGGAGTAATGAGCAGTTCTTC
CASSSFGGSNEQFF
>TRBJ1-4|TRBV4-1|-|16|-
TGCGCCAGCAGCCAAGGTTCTAGGGCTTCTAATGAAAAACTGTTTTTT
CASSQGSRASNEKLFF
>TRBJ2-1|TRBV7-3|TRBD2|14|many
TGTGCCAGCAGCGCTACTAGCGGTTACAATGAGCAGTTCTTC
CASSATSGYNEQFF